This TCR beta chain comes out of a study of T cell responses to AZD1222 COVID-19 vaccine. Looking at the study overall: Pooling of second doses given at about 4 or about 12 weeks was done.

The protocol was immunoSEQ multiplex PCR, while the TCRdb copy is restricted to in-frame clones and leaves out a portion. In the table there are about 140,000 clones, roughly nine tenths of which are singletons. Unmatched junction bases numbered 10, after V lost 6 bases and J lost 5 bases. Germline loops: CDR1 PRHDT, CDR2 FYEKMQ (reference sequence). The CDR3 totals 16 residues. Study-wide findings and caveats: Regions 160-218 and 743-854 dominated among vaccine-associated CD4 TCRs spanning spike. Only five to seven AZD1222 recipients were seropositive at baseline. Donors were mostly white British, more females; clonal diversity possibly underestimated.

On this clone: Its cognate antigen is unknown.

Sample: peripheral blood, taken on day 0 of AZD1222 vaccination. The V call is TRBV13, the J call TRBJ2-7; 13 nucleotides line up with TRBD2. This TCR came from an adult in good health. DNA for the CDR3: TGTGCCAGCAGTTCACCCGGGACTAGCGGGACGGACGAGCAGTACTTC. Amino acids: CASSSPGTSGTDEQYF.